The rows below give T cell receptor beta chains drawn from one sample of a study of T cells in Graves' hyperthyroidism and ophthalmopathy. TCRdb fed the multiplex PCR reads into MiXCR, producing one record per CDR3 protein. The table lists around 420,000 distinct CDR3 sequences, about 13% of them singletons, with about 4.9% in the top ten. Material for sequencing was blood. The receptors were gathered from a woman younger than 30 with Graves' hyperthyroidism. Each CDR3 is given with its conserved first and last residue. The D gene is left open where the match is weak. Part of the rows lack a size; the others show once, few, many or a class for expanded clones.

V	size	J	D	DNA	CDR3
TRBV7-9	many	TRBJ2-7	.	TGTGCCAGCAGAGTGGGTGGGGGAGTGGTCGACGAGCAGTACTTC	CASRVGGGVVDEQYF
TRBV12-5	.	TRBJ2-7	.	TGTGCTAGTGGACTTAGCGCTTCAAGCCTCTACGAGCAGTACTTC	CASGLSASSLYEQYF
TRBV11-2	many	TRBJ2-1	TRBD2	TGTGCCAGCCGTACTAGCGGGAGGTACTCCTACAATGAGCAGTTCTTC	CASRTSGRYSYNEQFF
TRBV7-9	.	TRBJ1-4	.	TGTGCCAGCAGCTCGGCGGAGGGGGAAAAACTGTTTTTT	CASSSAEGEKLFF
TRBV6-1	.	TRBJ2-3	.	TGTGCCAGCAGTGAAGTACAGGGCACGGATACGCAGTATTTT	CASSEVQGTDTQYF
TRBV5-4	few	TRBJ1-2	.	TGTGCCAGCAGCTCTCCCTCCCGGGGTACCTATGGCTACACCTTC	CASSSPSRGTYGYTF
TRBV20-1	many	TRBJ2-7	TRBD2	TGCAGTGCCCAAGCTAGCGGGAGTAAATACGAGCAGTACTTC	CSAQASGSKYEQYF
TRBV28	.	TRBJ1-2	.	TGTGCCAGCACGCATTACGTCGTCGTCGGCTACACCTTC	CASTHYVVVGYTF
TRBV7-8	many	TRBJ2-1	.	TGTGCCAGCAGCTTAGGGTTAACCCGGCTAGCCCCACACGACGAGCAGTTCTTC	CASSLGLTRLAPHDEQFF
TRBV28	many	TRBJ1-1	.	TGTGCCAGCAGTACATCCGGGACACAGAACACTGAAGCTTTCTTT	CASSTSGTQNTEAFF
TRBV12-3/TRBV12-4	many	TRBJ1-5	.	TGTGCCAGCCACGTCGGATGGATAAGCAATCAGCCCCAGCATTTT	CASHVGWISNQPQHF
TRBV27	many	TRBJ2-7	.	TGTGCCAGCAGTTTAAGGGCTCTTTCCTACGAGCAGTACTTC	CASSLRALSYEQYF
TRBV27	many	TRBJ1-1	TRBD1	TGTGCCAGCAGTCCCTCTCTCACCGGGACAGTGAACACTGAAGCTTTCTTT	CASSPSLTGTVNTEAFF
TRBV30	many	TRBJ2-1	.	TGTGCCTGGAGTCAGAATGAGCAGTTCTTC	CAWSQNEQFF
TRBV30	few	TRBJ2-2	TRBD2	TGTGCCTGGAGGGGACTAGCCGACACCGGGGAGCTGTTTTTT	CAWRGLADTGELFF
TRBV5-1	.	TRBJ2-1	TRBD2	TGTGCCAGCAGCGGGTGGGCTAGCGGGTCCTACAATGAGCAGTTCTTC	CASSGWASGSYNEQFF
TRBV28	many	TRBJ1-1	.	TGTGCCAGCAGTTTATCAAGGGGGAGAACTGAAGCTTTCTTT	CASSLSRGRTEAFF
TRBV15	few	TRBJ2-5	TRBD1	TGTGCCACCAGCAGCGGACAGGCCCCACCCAAGGAGACCCAGTACTTC	CATSSGQAPPKETQYF
TRBV6-2/TRBV6-3	many	TRBJ2-1	.	TGTGCCAGCAGTTACTCGAGGGGAGACAGTGGGGGCTCCTACAATGAGCAGTTCTTC	CASSYSRGDSGGSYNEQFF
TRBV3-1	many	TRBJ1-6	.	TGTGCCAGCAGCCAAGCCAAGTGGGGTCAGGGGCAGACGAATTCACCCCTCCACTTT	CASSQAKWGQGQTNSPLHF
TRBV7-9	.	TRBJ2-7	.	TGTGCCAGCAGCTTCGCCAGGGGAGGTCCCGAGCAGTACTTC	CASSFARGGPEQYF
TRBV7-9	many	TRBJ2-1	TRBD1	TGTGCCAGCAGCCCCGGGACAGGGATGCAGGAGCAGTTCTTC	CASSPGTGMQEQFF
TRBV2	many	TRBJ2-5	.	TGTGCCAGCAGTGAGTCGGCCGTCCAAGAGACCCAGTACTTC	CASSESAVQETQYF
TRBV5-8	.	TRBJ2-1	.	TGTGCCAGCAGCTTCGAAGGCCGGCTCAATGAGCAGTTCTTC	CASSFEGRLNEQFF
TRBV10-3	many	TRBJ1-2	.	TGTGCCATCAGTGAAAATGGCTACACCTTC	CAISENGYTF
TRBV28	many	TRBJ1-1	TRBD1	TGTGCCAGCAGTGTCGTCGGGACAGGACCATACACTGAAGCTTTCTTT	CASSVVGTGPYTEAFF
TRBV3-1	few	TRBJ2-2	TRBD1	TGTGCCAGCAGCCTGCTATTGGGACAGGGATCCACCGGGGAGCTGTTTTTT	CASSLLLGQGSTGELFF
TRBV20-1	.	TRBJ2-5	.	TGCAGTGCTAGAGAGGGGACGTACCAAGAGACCCAGTACTTC	CSAREGTYQETQYF
TRBV20-1	many	TRBJ1-6	.	TGCAGTGCCAGGAGAGGACCTAATTCACCCCTCCACTTT	CSARRGPNSPLHF
TRBV3-1	.	TRBJ2-1	TRBD2	TGTGCCAGCAGCCAAAGGACTAGCGGCAGAAACAATGAGCAGTTCTTC	CASSQRTSGRNNEQFF
TRBV7-9	.	TRBJ2-7	.	TGTGCCGGCAGCTTAGCACACACCTACGAGCAGTACTTC	CAGSLAHTYEQYF
TRBV6-1	many	TRBJ2-3	TRBD2	TGTGCCAGTAGACCTACGTTTGGACTAGCGGTTAGCACAGATACGCAGTATTTT	CASRPTFGLAVSTDTQYF
TRBV12-5	many	TRBJ2-3	.	TGTGCTAGTGGTCTCCCCCTACGTGGAACAGATACGCAGTATTTT	CASGLPLRGTDTQYF
TRBV3-1	.	TRBJ1-5	TRBD1	TGTGCCAGCAGGCAACAGGGGGGGACCAATCAGCCCCAGCATTTT	CASRQQGGTNQPQHF
TRBV19	few	TRBJ1-5	.	TGTGCCAGTAGTATCACCCAGGGGCTCCGGACGCCCCAGCATTTT	CASSITQGLRTPQHF
TRBV10-3	many	TRBJ1-1	TRBD1	TGTGCCATAGGGACAGAGACGAACACTGAAGCTTTCTTT	CAIGTETNTEAFF
TRBV28	.	TRBJ1-1	.	TGTGCCAGCAGCTTTCCCGGGCTCGAAGCTTTCTTT	CASSFPGLEAFF
TRBV7-2	many	TRBJ2-3	.	TGTGCCAGCAGCTTCCAAGGACGCTCATCTATGAATACGCAGTATTTT	CASSFQGRSSMNTQYF
TRBV11-1	many	TRBJ2-7	.	TGTGCCAGCAGCTTACACGGGATAGGGGCCTACGAGCAGTACTTC	CASSLHGIGAYEQYF
TRBV19	.	TRBJ2-1	.	TGTGCCAGTAGAGCACAAGGCCAGCACAATGAGCAGTTCTTC	CASRAQGQHNEQFF
TRBV4-2	few	TRBJ2-3	.	TGTGCCAGCAGCCGAGGAGGGGAAACAGATACGCAGTATTTT	CASSRGGETDTQYF
TRBV6-1	.	TRBJ1-4	TRBD1	TGTGCCAGCACGCCGGACAGGTGGAATGAAAAACTGTTTTTT	CASTPDRWNEKLFF
TRBV28	many	TRBJ2-5	TRBD2	TGTGCCAGCAGTTTGACTAGCGGGACGGGTGAGACCCAGTACTTC	CASSLTSGTGETQYF
TRBV7-9	.	TRBJ2-2	.	TGTGCCAGCAGCTCATTATCCCGGATGACCCCGACCGACACCGGGGAGCTGTTTTTT	CASSSLSRMTPTDTGELFF
TRBV12-3/TRBV12-4	many	TRBJ2-1	TRBD2	TGTGCCAGCAGCGCCGGGACTAGCGTTTGGTATGAGCAGTTCTTC	CASSAGTSVWYEQFF
TRBV20-1	many	TRBJ2-3	TRBD2	TGCAGTGCGGGACTAGCGGGACTCAGCACAGATACGCAGTATTTT	CSAGLAGLSTDTQYF
TRBV12-3/TRBV12-4	.	TRBJ2-5	TRBD2	TGTGCCAGCAGTTCCCGGGCGGGAGGGGAGACCCAGTACTTC	CASSSRAGGETQYF
TRBV6-1	few	TRBJ2-3	TRBD2	TGTGCCAGCCTGACTAGCGGGAGGGTAAAAGATACGCAGTATTTT	CASLTSGRVKDTQYF